Below, one T cell receptor (beta chain) is given with its context. Other DNA sequences in the sample encode the same CDR3. These data are taken from a study of shared T cell receptors in the human thymus. Trimming pared 8 bases from V and 0 bases from J, leaving 6 bases between. CDR1 and CDR2 (germline): MNHNS, SASEGT. The CDR3 sequence is 12 residues long. Profiling relied on immunoSEQ multiplex PCR, and the TCRdb table lists in-frame clones only, not all of them. The sample comprises hundreds of thousands of clones, about 90% of which are singletons, and about 0.0094% rests with the top ten. These data are also associated with another study on human thymus T cells.

The V call is TRBV6-1, the J call TRBJ2-3; no firm D call. The sequenced sample was thymocytes. This receptor was obtained from a boy under two years old with a congenital heart defect. The chain's CDR3 is CASSRSTDTQYF. The CDR3, as DNA: TGTGCCAGCTCGCGCAGCACAGATACGCAGTATTTT.